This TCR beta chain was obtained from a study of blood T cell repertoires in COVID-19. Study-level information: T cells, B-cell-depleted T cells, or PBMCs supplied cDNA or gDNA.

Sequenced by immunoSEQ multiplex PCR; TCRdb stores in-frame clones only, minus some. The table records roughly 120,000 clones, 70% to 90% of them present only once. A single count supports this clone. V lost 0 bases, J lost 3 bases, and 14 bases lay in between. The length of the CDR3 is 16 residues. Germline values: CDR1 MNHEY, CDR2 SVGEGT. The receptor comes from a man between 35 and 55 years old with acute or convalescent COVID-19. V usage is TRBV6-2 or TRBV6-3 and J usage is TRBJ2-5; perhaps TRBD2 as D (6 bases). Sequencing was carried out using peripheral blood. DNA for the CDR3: TGTGCCAGCAGTTACTCGATGCCTAGCGTTGAAGAGACCCAGTACTTC. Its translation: CASSYSMPSVEETQYF.